The present TCR beta chain was sequenced within a study of cytomegalovirus exposure and HLA in healthy donors. Background on the study: There were nearly 120 million unique TCR beta sequences, drawn from approximately 180 million T cells, in an earlier analysis. Study results and caveats: In a later analysis, V- and J-gene trimming of beta chains associated with a DCLRE1C missense variant, replicated independently. It is likely that the observed cluster of highly shared sequence variants was a sequencing artifact. Roughly uniform depth of sequencing across donors was assumed in presence/absence analyses.

Both 60 Vbeta primers and 13 Jbeta primers went into the PCR. Some clones are missing from TCRdb's copy, which holds only in-frame ones; the method was immunoSEQ multiplex PCR. This sample has about 240,000 clones, with 82% found just once. As for this clone: Its antigen is as yet unknown.

Germline CDR1 LNHDA, CDR2 SQIVND (reference sequence). Trimming cost V 5 bases and J 6 bases, with 14 bases left between them. The CDR3 is made up of 13 amino acids. Material: PBMCs. This chain uses TRBV19 with TRBJ2-7; possible D gene TRBD1, 6 bases. This TCR was recovered from a woman in her thirties or forties in good health and CMV-seropositive. CDR3 in amino acids: CASSSTTGPEQYF. CDR3 in DNA: TGTGCCAGTAGTTCTACGACAGGACCCGAGCAGTACTTC.